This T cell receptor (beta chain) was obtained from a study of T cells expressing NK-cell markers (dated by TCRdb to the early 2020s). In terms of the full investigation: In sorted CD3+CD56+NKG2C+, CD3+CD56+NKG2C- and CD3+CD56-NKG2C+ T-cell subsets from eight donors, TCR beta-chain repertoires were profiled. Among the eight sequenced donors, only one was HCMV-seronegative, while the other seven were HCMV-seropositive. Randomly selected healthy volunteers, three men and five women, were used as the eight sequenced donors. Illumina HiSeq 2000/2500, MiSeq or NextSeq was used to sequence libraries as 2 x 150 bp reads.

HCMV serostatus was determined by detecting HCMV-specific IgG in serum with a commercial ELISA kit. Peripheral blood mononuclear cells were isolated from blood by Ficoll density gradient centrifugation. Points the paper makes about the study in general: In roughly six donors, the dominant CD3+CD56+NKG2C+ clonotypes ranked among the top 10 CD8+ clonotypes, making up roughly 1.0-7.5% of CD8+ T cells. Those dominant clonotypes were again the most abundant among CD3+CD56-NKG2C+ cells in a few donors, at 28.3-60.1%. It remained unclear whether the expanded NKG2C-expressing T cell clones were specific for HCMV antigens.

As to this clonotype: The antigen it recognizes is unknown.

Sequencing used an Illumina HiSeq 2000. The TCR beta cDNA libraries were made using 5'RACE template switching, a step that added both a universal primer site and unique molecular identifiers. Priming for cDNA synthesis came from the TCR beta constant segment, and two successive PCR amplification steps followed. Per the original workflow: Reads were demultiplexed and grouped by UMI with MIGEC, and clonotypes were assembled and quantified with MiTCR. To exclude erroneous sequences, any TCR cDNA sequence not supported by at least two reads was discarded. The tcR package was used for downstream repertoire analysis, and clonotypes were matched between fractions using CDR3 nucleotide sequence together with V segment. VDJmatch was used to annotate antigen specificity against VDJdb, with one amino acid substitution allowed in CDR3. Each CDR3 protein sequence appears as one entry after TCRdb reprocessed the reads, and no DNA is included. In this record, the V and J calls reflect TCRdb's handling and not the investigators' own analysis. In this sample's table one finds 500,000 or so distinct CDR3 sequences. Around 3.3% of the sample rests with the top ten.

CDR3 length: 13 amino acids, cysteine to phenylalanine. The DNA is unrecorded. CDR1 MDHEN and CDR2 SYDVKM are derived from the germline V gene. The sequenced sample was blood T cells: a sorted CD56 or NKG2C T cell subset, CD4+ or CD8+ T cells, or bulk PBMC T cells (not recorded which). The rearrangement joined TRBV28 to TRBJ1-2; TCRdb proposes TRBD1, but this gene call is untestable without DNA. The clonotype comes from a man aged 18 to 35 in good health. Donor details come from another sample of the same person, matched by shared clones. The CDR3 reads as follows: CASSLTGAGGYTF.